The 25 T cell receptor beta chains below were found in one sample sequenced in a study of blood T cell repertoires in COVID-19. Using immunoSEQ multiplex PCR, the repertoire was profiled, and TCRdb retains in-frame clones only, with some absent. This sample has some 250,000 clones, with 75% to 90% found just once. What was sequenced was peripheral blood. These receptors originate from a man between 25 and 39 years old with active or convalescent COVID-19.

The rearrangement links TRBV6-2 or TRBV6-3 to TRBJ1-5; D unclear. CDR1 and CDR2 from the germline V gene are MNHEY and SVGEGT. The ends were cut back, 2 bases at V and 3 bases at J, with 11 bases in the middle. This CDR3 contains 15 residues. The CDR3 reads CASSYSVNINQPQHF. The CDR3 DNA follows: TGTGCCAGCAGTTACAGTGTTAACATCAATCAGCCCCAGCATTTT.

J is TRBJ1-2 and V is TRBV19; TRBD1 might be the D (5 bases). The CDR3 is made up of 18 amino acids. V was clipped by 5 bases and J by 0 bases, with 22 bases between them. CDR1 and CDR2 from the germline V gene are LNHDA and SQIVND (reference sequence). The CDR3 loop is CASSSHSPTDASNYGYTF. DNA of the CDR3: TGTGCCAGTAGTTCGCACTCCCCGACAGACGCTTCTAACTATGGCTACACCTTC.

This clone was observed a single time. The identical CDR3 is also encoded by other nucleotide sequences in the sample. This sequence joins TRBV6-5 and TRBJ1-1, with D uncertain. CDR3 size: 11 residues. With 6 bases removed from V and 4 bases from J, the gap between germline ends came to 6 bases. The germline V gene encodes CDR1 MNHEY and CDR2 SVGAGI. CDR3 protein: CASSPGTEAFF. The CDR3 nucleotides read TGTGCCAGCAGCCCGGGCACTGAAGCTTTCTTT.

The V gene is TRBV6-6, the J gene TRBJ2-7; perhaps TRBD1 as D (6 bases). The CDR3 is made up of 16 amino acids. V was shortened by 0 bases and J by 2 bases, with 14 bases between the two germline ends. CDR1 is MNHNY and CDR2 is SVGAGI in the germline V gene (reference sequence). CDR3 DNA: TGTGCCAGCAGTTACTCTGCGAGGGGGTTAGCCTACGAGCAGTACTTC. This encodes CASSYSARGLAYEQYF.

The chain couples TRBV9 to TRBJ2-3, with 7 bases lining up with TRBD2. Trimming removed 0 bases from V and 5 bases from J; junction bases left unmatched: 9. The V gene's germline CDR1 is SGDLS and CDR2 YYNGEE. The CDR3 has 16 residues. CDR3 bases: TGTGCCAGCAGCGTAGTTGATGGGAGGGCGGGAGATACGCAGTATTTT. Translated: CASSVVDGRAGDTQYF.

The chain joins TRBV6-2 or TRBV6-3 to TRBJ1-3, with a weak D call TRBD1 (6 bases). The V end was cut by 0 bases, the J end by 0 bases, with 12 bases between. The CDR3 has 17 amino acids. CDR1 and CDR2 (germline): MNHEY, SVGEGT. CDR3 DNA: TGTGCCAGCAGTTACTCCACAGGGCGCGTCTCTGGAAACACCATATATTTT. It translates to CASSYSTGRVSGNTIYF.

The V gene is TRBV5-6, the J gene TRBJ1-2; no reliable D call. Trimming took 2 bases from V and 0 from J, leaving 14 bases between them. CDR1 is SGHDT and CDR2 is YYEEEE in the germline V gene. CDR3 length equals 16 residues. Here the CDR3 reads CASSFGMAVANYGYTF. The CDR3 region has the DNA TGTGCCAGCAGCTTCGGGATGGCAGTAGCTAACTATGGCTACACCTTC.

CDR3 region: CASGGRDSYNEQFF. In DNA form, the CDR3 reads TGTGCCAGCGGCGGGAGGGACTCCTACAATGAGCAGTTCTTC. J is TRBJ2-1 and V is TRBV18; 9 bases match TRBD2. The CDR3 is 14 residues long. Per the germline V gene, CDR1 is KGHSH and CDR2 is LQKENI. V lost 8 bases, J lost 0 bases, and 2 bases stayed unmatched.

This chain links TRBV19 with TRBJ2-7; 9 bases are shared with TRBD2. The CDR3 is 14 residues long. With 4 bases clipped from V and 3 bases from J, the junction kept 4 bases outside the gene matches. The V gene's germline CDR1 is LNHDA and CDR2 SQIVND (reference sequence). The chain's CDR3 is CASSSLAGFYEQYF. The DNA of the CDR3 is TGTGCCAGTAGTAGCCTAGCGGGGTTCTACGAGCAGTACTTC.

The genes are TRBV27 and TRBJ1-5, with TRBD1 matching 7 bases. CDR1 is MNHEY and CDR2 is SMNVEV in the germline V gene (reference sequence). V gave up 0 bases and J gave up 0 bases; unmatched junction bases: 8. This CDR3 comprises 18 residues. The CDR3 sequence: CASSLSGGDRDSNQPQHF. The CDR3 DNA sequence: TGTGCCAGCAGTTTATCAGGGGGAGACAGGGATAGCAATCAGCCCCAGCATTTT.

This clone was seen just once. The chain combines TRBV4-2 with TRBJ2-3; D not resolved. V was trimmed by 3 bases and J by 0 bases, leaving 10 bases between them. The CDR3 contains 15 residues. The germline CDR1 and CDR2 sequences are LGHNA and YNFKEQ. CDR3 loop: CASSHRKTSTDTQYF. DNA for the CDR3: TGTGCCAGCAGCCACCGAAAAACTAGCACAGATACGCAGTATTTT.

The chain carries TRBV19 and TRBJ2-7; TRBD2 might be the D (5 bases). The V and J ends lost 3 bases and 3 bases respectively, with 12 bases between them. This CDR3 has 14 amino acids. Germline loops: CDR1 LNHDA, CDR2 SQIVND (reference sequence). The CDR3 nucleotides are TGTGCCAGTAGTATCGATGGGAGCCTCTACGAGCAGTACTTC. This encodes CASSIDGSLYEQYF.

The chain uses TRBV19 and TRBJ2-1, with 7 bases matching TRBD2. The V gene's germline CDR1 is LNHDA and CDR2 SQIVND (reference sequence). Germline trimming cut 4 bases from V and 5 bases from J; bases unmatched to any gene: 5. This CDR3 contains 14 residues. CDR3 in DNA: TGTGCCAGTAGTACTAGAGCGGGGAACAATGAGCAGTTCTTC. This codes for CASSTRAGNNEQFF.

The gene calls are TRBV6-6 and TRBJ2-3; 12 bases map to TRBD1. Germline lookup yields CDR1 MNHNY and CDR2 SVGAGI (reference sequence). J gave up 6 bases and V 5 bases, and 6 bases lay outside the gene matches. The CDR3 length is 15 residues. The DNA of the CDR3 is TGTGCCAGCAGTATGGGACAGGGGGCTGTGGATACGCAGTATTTT. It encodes CASSMGQGAVDTQYF.

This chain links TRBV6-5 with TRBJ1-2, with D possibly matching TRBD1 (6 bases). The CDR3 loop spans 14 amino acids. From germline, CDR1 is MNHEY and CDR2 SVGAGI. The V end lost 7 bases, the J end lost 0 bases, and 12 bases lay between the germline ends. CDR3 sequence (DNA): TGTGCCAGCAAGGAAGACAGGACTAACTATGGCTACACCTTC. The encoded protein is CASKEDRTNYGYTF.

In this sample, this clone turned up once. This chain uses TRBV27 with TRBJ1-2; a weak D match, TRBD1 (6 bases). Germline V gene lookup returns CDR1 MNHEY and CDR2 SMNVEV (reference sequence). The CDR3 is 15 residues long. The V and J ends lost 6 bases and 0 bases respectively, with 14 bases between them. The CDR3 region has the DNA TGTGCCAGCAGCCTAGGGTGGGGGCCTAACTATGGCTACACCTTC. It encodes CASSLGWGPNYGYTF.

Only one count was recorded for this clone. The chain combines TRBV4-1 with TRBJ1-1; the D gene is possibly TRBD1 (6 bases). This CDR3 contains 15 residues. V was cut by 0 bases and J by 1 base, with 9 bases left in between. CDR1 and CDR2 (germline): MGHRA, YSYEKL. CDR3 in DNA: TGCGCCAGCAGCCAAGATGGGGGGGCGAACACTGAAGCTTTCTTT. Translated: CASSQDGGANTEAFF.

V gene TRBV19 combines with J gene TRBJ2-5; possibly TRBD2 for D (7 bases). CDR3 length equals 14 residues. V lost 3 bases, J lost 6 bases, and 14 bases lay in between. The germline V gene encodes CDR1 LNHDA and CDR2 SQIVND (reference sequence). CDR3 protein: CASSMPGGPKTQYF. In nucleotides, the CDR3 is TGTGCCAGTAGTATGCCCGGGGGGCCGAAGACCCAGTACTTC.

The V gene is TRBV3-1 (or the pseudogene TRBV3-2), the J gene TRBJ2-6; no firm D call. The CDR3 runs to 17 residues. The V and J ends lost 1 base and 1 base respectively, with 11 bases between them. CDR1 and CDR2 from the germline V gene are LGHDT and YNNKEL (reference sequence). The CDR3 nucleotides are TGTGCCAGCAGCCAAGGGCATACTATATCTGGGGCCAACGTCCTGACTTTC. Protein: CASSQGHTISGANVLTF.

Written as DNA, the CDR3 is TGTGCCACCAGCAGTTACGGGACAGGGCTACCCAATCAGCCCCAGCATTTT. It translates to CATSSYGTGLPNQPQHF. The gene calls are TRBV15 and TRBJ1-5; 9 positions agree with TRBD1. This CDR3 has 17 residues. V lost 3 bases to trimming and J lost 3 bases; unmatched junction nucleotides: 9. Germline V gene data show CDR1 as LNHNV and CDR2 as YYDKDF (reference sequence). Combining the CDR3 with reference TRBV15 and TRBJ1-5 gives the whole variable domain DAMVIQNPRYQVTQFGKPVTLSCSQTLNHNVMYWYQQKSSQAPKLLFHYYDKDFNNEADTPDNFQSRRPNTSFCFLDIRSPGLGDTAMYLCATSSYGTGLPNQPQHFGDGTRLSIL.

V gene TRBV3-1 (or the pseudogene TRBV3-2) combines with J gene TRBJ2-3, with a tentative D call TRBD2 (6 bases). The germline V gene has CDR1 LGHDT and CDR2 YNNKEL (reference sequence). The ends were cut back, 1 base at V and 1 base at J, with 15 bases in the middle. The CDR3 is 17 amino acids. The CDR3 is CASSQGWWRERTDTQYF. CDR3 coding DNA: TGTGCCAGCAGCCAAGGATGGTGGCGGGAACGCACAGATACGCAGTATTTT.

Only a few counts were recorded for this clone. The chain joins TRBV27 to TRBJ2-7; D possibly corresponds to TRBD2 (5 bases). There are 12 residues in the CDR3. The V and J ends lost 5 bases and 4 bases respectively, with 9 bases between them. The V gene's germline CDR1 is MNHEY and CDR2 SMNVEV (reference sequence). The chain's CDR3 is CASSPSGYEQYF. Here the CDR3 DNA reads TGTGCCAGCAGTCCGTCGGGGTACGAGCAGTACTTC.

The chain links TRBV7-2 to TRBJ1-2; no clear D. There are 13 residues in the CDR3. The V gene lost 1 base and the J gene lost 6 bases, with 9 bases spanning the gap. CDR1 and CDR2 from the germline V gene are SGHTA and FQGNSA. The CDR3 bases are TGTGCCAGCAGCTTAGGGCAGAGGGATGGCTACACCTTC. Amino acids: CASSLGQRDGYTF. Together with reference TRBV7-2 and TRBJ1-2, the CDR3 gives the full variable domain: GAGVSQSPSNKVTEKGKDVELRCDPISGHTALYWYRQSLGQGLEFLIYFQGNSAPDKSGLPSDRFSAERTGGSVSTLTIQRTQQEDSAVYLCASSLGQRDGYTFGSGTRLTVV.

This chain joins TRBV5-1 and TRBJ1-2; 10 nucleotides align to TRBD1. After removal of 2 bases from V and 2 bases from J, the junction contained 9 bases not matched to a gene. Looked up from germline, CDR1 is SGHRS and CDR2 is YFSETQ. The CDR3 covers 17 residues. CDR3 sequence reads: CASSLGTGVTANYGYTF. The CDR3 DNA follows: TGCGCCAGCAGCTTAGGGACAGGGGTTACTGCGAACTATGGCTACACCTTC.

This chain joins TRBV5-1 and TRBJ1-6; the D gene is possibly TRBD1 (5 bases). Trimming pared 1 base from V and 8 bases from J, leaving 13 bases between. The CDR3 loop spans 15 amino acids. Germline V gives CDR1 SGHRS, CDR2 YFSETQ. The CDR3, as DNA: TGCGCCAGCAGCTTGTCCCAGGGTGTTTATTCACCCCTCCACTTT. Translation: CASSLSQGVYSPLHF.